The 18 T cell receptor beta chains given below trace back to one sample, sequenced in a study of blood T cell repertoires in COVID-19. Generated by immunoSEQ multiplex PCR, the TCRdb table keeps only in-frame clones and is missing some. The profile shows over 150,000 clones, about 85% of them singletons. The material sequenced was peripheral blood. The receptors originated from a man in his sixties with COVID-19, enrolled during active disease.

This rearrangement joins TRBV18 to TRBJ2-7; 10 bases fit TRBD1. Germline V gives CDR1 KGHSH, CDR2 LQKENI. The trim removed 3 bases at V and 2 bases at J, leaving 7 bases unmatched. The CDR3 has 16 residues. CDR3 nucleotide sequence: TGTGCCAGCTCACCTGCGGGGACAGGGGCGACCTACGAGCAGTACTTC. Its translation is CASSPAGTGATYEQYF.

The J gene is TRBJ1-1, the V gene TRBV18; 7 bases match TRBD1. Germline CDR1 KGHSH, CDR2 LQKENI. The J segment lost 10 bases and the V segment lost 3 bases, leaving 11 bases of the junction unmatched. CDR3 length: 14 amino acids. This CDR3 reads CASSPDQTGVVAFF. For the CDR3, the DNA is TGTGCCAGCTCACCGGACCAAACAGGGGTAGTAGCTTTCTTT.

This rearrangement joins TRBV6-2 or TRBV6-3 to TRBJ1-1, with 8 nucleotides matching TRBD1. V gave up 2 bases and J gave up 0 bases; unmatched junction bases: 8. Germline V gene data show CDR1 as MNHEY and CDR2 as SVGEGT. This CDR3 comprises 17 residues. CDR3 sequence: CASSYPLSGGLNTEAFF. The CDR3 DNA follows: TGTGCCAGCAGTTACCCTTTGTCAGGGGGCTTGAACACTGAAGCTTTCTTT.

The CDR3 DNA reads TGTGCCAGCAGTGAAAACGACAGGGTGCGGGGCTACACCTTC. It yields the protein CASSENDRVRGYTF. The chain links TRBV28 to TRBJ1-2, with TRBD1 identical over 7 bases. The germline V gene encodes CDR1 MDHEN and CDR2 SYDVKM. CDR3 size: 14 residues. The V segment lost 5 bases and the J segment 8 bases; nucleotides outside the gene matches: 11.

The chain recombines TRBV7-9 with TRBJ1-4, with D maybe TRBD1 (6 bases). Trimming pared 4 bases from V and 8 bases from J, leaving 14 bases between. Germline CDR1 and CDR2: SEHNR and FQNEAQ (reference sequence). The length of the CDR3 is 14 residues. CDR3 DNA sequence: TGTGCCAGCAGCTCCGGGGCGGGGGGCGAAAAACTGTTTTTT. Protein product: CASSSGAGGEKLFF.

V is TRBV2 and J is TRBJ1-5; D might be TRBD1 (5 bases). The V and J ends lost 5 bases and 0 bases respectively, with 8 bases between them. The CDR3 length is 14 residues. Per the germline V gene, CDR1 is SNHLY and CDR2 is FYNNEI. CDR3 sequence: CASSSGYSNQPQHF. CDR3 nucleotide sequence: TGTGCCAGCAGTTCAGGGTATAGCAATCAGCCCCAGCATTTT.

The count of this clone is one. The genes are TRBV19 and TRBJ2-3; D call uncertain. Trimming shortened V by 9 bases and J by 1 base, and 8 bases separated the two germline ends. CDR1 and CDR2 from the germline V gene are LNHDA and SQIVND (reference sequence). CDR3 length equals 12 residues. The CDR3 sequence is CASPGGTDTQYF. The CDR3 DNA follows: TGTGCCAGCCCCGGTGGCACAGATACGCAGTATTTT.

The chain is built from TRBV7-6 and TRBJ2-1; TRBD2 matches 8 bases. The CDR3 consists of 14 residues. Per the germline V gene, CDR1 is SGHVS and CDR2 is FNYEAQ. V lost 3 bases and J lost 5; bases outside the gene matches: 3. Here the CDR3 DNA reads TGTGCCAGCAGCTTGGCGGGGGGTCACAATGAGCAGTTCTTC. Residues: CASSLAGGHNEQFF.

The chain employs TRBV27 and TRBJ1-2, with D possibly TRBD1 on 6 matching bases. V was cut by 4 bases and J by 5 bases, with 17 bases left in between. This CDR3 is built from 15 residues. From germline, CDR1 is MNHEY and CDR2 SMNVEV (reference sequence). Here the CDR3 reads CASSSLSTGKYGYTF. CDR3 sequence (DNA): TGTGCCAGCAGTTCCTTATCCACAGGGAAGTATGGCTACACCTTC.

The chain recombines TRBV7-3 with TRBJ2-6; no reliable D call. This CDR3 comprises 17 residues. V was clipped by 5 bases and J by 0 bases, with 14 bases between them. In germline, CDR1 is SGHTA, CDR2 FQGTGA. CDR3 in amino acids: CASSPDGVYSGANVLTF. The CDR3 DNA reads TGTGCCAGCAGCCCCGACGGAGTGTACTCTGGGGCCAACGTCCTGACTTTC.

The chain carries TRBV7-3 and TRBJ2-3; maybe TRBD2 (5 bases). The CDR3 loop spans 18 amino acids. Deletions cut 0 bases from V and 0 bases from J, with 16 bases between. Per the germline V gene, CDR1 is SGHTA and CDR2 is FQGTGA. Written as DNA, the CDR3 is TGTGCCAGCAGCTTAACGTCTTCGGGATCGGGGAGCACAGATACGCAGTATTTT. It is translated as CASSLTSSGSGSTDTQYF.

The chain is built from TRBV3-1 (or the pseudogene TRBV3-2) and TRBJ2-2; D may be TRBD2 (6 bases). Between the trimmed V and J ends, which lost 5 bases and 0 bases, there was a span of 7 bases. This CDR3 has 14 residues. Germline CDR1 LGHDT, CDR2 YNNKEL (reference sequence). The CDR3 is CASSGTPNTGELFF. As DNA, the CDR3 is TGTGCCAGCAGCGGGACTCCGAACACCGGGGAGCTGTTTTTT.

This chain links TRBV6-2 or TRBV6-3 with TRBJ2-2; TRBD1 aligns across 9 bases. The germline gives CDR1 MNHEY, CDR2 SVGEGT. The V and J ends lost 4 bases and 4 bases, in that order; junction bases with no gene match: 4. The CDR3 contains 15 residues. The CDR3 loop reads CASSSGQGSTGELFF. Written as DNA, the CDR3 is TGTGCCAGCAGTTCCGGACAGGGGAGCACCGGGGAGCTGTTTTTT.

The chain uses TRBV19 and TRBJ1-1; TRBD1 matches 9 bases. Looked up from germline, CDR1 is LNHDA and CDR2 is SQIVND (reference sequence). V lost 5 bases to trimming and J lost 7 bases; unmatched junction nucleotides: 11. This CDR3 has 15 amino acids. The CDR3 region has the DNA TGTGCCAGTAGTGCGGGATCAACAGGGGGCTTTGAAGCTTTCTTT. As protein: CASSAGSTGGFEAFF.

This sequence joins TRBV10-2 and TRBJ1-6; 7 bases are shared with TRBD1. The V gene's germline CDR1 is WSHSY and CDR2 SAAADI. The V and J ends lost 10 bases and 3 bases, in that order; junction bases with no gene match: 12. The CDR3 has 16 residues. As DNA, the CDR3 is TGCGCCACGGGCCAACAGGGGAAAAACTATAATTCACCCCTCCACTTT. Residues: CATGQQGKNYNSPLHF.

This chain joins TRBV29-1 and TRBJ2-1; 9 bases line up with TRBD2. The length of the CDR3 is 14 residues. Trimming took 5 bases from V and 4 from J; bases not matched to a gene: 6. Germline CDR1 is SQVTM and CDR2 is ANQGSEA. The DNA of the CDR3 is TGCAGCGTTTATACTAGCGGGTTATACAATGAGCAGTTCTTC. Residues: CSVYTSGLYNEQFF.

In this sample, this clone turned up once. The V gene is TRBV6-4, the J gene TRBJ1-2; the match to TRBD1 covers 7 bases. CDR1 MRHNA and CDR2 SNTAGT come from the germline V gene. The length of the CDR3 is 15 residues. The V gene end was trimmed by 6 bases and the J gene end by 0 bases; junction bases not matched to a gene: 7. The CDR3 nucleotides are TGTGCCAGCAGGATCCGGGACAGCCCTAACTATGGCTACACCTTC. It yields the protein CASRIRDSPNYGYTF.

The gene calls are TRBV7-2 and TRBJ2-1, with TRBD2 identical over 10 bases. CDR3 length equals 16 residues. The germline CDR1 and CDR2 sequences are SGHTA and FQGNSA. The J segment lost 7 bases and the V segment lost 6 bases, leaving 12 bases of the junction unmatched. The CDR3, as DNA: TGTGCCAGCAGACGGACTTATAGCGGGAGGTCTAATGAGCAGTTCTTC. This gives the protein CASRRTYSGRSNEQFF.